The present T cell receptor beta chain was sequenced within a study of blood T cell repertoires in COVID-19. Study-level background: Specimens from acute and convalescent COVID-19 originated in the United States, Italy and Spain. The cDNA or gDNA used as material had been derived from T cells, B-cell-depleted T cells, or PBMCs.

This clone was counted only a few times. CDR3 size: 14 residues. CDR1 LGHDT and CDR2 YNNKEL come from the germline V gene (reference sequence). The V segment lost 5 bases and the J segment 6 bases; nucleotides outside the gene matches: 4. As processed by the authors: Researchers report that nucleated cell counts were estimated from reference gene primer amplification. Libraries were prepared by immunoSEQ multiplex PCR; TCRdb keeps only in-frame clonotypes and omits some of them. The D gene and trimming were derived from the DNA, and the V and J assignments and clone size from that table. This sample has over 250,000 clones, with more than 75% found just once.

The chain couples TRBV3-1 (or the pseudogene TRBV3-2) to TRBJ1-6, with 7 bases matching TRBD1. Sequenced sample: peripheral blood. This clonotype originated in a woman between 35 and 50 years old who had recovered from COVID-19. In DNA, the CDR3 is TGTGCCAGCAGCGCGAGGGACAGTAATTCACCCCTCCACTTT. Translation: CASSARDSNSPLHF.